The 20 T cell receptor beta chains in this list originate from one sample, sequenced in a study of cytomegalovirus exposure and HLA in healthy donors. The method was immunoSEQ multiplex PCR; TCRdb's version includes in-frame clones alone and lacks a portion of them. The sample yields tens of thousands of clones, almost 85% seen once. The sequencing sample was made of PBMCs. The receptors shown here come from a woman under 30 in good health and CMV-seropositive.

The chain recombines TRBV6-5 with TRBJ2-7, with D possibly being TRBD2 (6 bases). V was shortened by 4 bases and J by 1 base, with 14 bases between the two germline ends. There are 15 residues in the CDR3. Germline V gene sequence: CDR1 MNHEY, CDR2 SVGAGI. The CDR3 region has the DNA TGTGCCAGCAGTTCGGCCCAGGGAGGATCCTACGAGCAGTACTTC. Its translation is CASSSAQGGSYEQYF.

CDR3 coding DNA: TGTGCCTGGAGTGCTGCTAGCGGGGGCGCCACAGATACGCAGTATTTT. Its translation is CAWSAASGGATDTQYF. This chain links TRBV30 with TRBJ2-3, with 10 bases that match TRBD2. The V gene's germline CDR1 is GTSNPN and CDR2 SVGIG (reference sequence). This CDR3 region has 16 residues. Trimming took 1 base from V and 2 from J; bases not matched to a gene: 6.

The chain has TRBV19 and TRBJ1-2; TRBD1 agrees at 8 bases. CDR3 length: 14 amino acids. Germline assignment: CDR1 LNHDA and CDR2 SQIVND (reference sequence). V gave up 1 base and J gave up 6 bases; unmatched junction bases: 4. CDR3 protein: CASSIGRGRNGYTF. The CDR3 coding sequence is TGTGCCAGTAGTATAGGCAGGGGGCGGAATGGCTACACCTTC. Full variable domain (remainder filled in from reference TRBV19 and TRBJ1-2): DGGITQSPKYLFRKEGQNVTLSCEQNLNHDAMYWYRQDPGQGLRLIYYSQIVNDFQKGDIAEGYSVSREKKESFPLTVTSAQKNPTAFYLCASSIGRGRNGYTFGSGTRLTVV.

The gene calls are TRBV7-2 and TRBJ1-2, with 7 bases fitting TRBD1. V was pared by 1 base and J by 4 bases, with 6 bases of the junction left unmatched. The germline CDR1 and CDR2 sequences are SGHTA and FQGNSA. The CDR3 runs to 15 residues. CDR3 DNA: TGTGCCAGCAGCTTAGATTCGACAGGGAGCTATGGCTACACCTTC. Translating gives CASSLDSTGSYGYTF.

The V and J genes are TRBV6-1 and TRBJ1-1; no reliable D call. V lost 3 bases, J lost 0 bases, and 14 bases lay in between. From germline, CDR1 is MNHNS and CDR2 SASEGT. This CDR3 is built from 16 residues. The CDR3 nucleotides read TGTGCCAGCAGTGACGCATTGACATCTTTGAACACTGAAGCTTTCTTT. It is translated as CASSDALTSLNTEAFF.

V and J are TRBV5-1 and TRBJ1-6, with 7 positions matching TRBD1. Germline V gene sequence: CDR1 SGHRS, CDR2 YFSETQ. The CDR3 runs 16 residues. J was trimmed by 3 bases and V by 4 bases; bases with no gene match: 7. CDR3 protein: CASSLGQLVYNSPLHF. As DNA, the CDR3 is TGCGCCAGCAGCCTGGGACAGCTAGTCTATAATTCACCCCTCCACTTT.

The CDR3 DNA is TGTGCCAGCAGTGAATCCGCCAGAAATGAAAAACTGTTTTTT. As protein: CASSESARNEKLFF. The genes are TRBV6-1 and TRBJ1-4, with D hard to call. The CDR3 spans 14 residues. Germline lookup yields CDR1 MNHNS and CDR2 SASEGT. V was trimmed by 2 bases and J by 5 bases, leaving 9 bases between them.

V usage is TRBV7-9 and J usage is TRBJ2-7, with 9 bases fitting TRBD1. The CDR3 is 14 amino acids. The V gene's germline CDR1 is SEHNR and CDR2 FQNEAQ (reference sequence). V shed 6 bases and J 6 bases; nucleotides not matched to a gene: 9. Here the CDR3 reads CASRGTGRGGEQYF. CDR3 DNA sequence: TGTGCCAGCAGGGGGACAGGGCGGGGCGGCGAGCAGTACTTC.

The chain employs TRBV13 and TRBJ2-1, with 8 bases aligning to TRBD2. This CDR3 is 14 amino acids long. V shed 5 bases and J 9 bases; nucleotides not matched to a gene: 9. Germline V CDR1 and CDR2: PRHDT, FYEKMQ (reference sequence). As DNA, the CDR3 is TGTGCCAGCAGCACCCGGGGGGGGGAAGGTGAGCAGTTCTTC. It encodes CASSTRGGEGEQFF.

The CDR3 sequence is CASSRLLAEAGWVQPQHF. As DNA, the CDR3 is TGTGCCAGCAGCAGATTATTAGCAGAGGCCGGGTGGGTCCAGCCCCAGCATTTT. The chain couples TRBV21-1 to TRBJ1-5. TRBV21-1 represents a pseudogene. The CDR3 totals 18 residues.

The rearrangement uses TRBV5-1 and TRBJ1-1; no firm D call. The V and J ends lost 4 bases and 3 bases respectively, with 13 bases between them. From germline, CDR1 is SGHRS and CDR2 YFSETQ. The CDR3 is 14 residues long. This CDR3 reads CASSSGWGDTEAFF. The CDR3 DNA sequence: TGCGCCAGCAGCAGCGGATGGGGTGACACTGAAGCTTTCTTT.

The CDR3 DNA follows: TGTGCCAGCTCACAGACAGGTGGCAAGGAAAAACTGTTTTTT. This gives the protein CASSQTGGKEKLFF. This chain joins TRBV18 and TRBJ1-4; tentative D call: TRBD1 (6 bases). This CDR3 has 14 amino acids. Per germline, CDR1 KGHSH and CDR2 LQKENI. V was trimmed by 4 bases and J by 8 bases, leaving 14 bases between them.

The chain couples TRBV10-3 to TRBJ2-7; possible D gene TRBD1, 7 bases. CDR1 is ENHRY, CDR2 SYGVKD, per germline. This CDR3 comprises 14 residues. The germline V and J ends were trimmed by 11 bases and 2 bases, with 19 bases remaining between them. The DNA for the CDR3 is TGTGCCGCCGCGGGACAGTCCAACACCTACGAGCAGTACTTC. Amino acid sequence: CAAAGQSNTYEQYF.

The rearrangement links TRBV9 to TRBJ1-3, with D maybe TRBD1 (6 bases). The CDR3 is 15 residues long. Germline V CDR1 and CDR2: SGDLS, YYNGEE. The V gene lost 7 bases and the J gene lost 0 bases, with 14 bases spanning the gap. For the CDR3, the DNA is TGTGCCAGCGGGGCGGACAGCAGCTCTGGAAACACCATATATTTT. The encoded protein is CASGADSSSGNTIYF.

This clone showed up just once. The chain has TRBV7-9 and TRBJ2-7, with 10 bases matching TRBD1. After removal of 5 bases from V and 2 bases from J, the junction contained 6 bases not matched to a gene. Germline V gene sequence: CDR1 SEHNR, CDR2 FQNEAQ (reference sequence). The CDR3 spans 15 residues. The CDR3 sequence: CASSGRDRGPYEQYF. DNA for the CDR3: TGTGCCAGCAGCGGTAGGGACAGGGGTCCCTACGAGCAGTACTTC.

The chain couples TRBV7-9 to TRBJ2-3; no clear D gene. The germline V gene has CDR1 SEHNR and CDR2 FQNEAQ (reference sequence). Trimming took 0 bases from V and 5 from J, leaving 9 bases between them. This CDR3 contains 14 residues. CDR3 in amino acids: CASSLATSGDTQYF. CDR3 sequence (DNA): TGTGCCAGCAGCTTAGCCACGTCGGGAGATACGCAGTATTTT.

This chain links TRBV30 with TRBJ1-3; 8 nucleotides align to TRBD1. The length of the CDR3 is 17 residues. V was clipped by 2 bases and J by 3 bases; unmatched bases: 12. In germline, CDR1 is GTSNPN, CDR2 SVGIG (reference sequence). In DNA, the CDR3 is TGTGCCTGGAGTTTGGGCGGAGGACAGGGATATGGAAACACCATATATTTT. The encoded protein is CAWSLGGGQGYGNTIYF.

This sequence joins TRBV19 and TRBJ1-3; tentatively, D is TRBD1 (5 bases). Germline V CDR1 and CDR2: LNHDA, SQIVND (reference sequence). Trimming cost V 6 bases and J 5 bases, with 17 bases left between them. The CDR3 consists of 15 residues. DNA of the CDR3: TGTGCCAGTAGCCGGGACTTTGGTAATAGAAACACCATATATTTT. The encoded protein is CASSRDFGNRNTIYF.

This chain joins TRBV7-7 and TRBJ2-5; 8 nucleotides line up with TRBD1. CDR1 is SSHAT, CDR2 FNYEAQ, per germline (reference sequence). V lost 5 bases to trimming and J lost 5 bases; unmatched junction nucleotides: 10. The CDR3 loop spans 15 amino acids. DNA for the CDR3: TGTGCCAGCAGCGCGAACAGGGGGAGTGGGGAGACCCAGTACTTC. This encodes CASSANRGSGETQYF.

The CDR3 DNA sequence: TGTGCCAGCAGCGTGGGGACTGGTCCCTACGAGCAGTACTTC. Its protein product is CASSVGTGPYEQYF. The chain couples TRBV9 to TRBJ2-7; D is perhaps TRBD2 (6 bases). The length of the CDR3 is 14 residues. Per germline, CDR1 SGDLS and CDR2 YYNGEE. Trimming took 2 bases from V and 2 from J, leaving 11 bases between them.